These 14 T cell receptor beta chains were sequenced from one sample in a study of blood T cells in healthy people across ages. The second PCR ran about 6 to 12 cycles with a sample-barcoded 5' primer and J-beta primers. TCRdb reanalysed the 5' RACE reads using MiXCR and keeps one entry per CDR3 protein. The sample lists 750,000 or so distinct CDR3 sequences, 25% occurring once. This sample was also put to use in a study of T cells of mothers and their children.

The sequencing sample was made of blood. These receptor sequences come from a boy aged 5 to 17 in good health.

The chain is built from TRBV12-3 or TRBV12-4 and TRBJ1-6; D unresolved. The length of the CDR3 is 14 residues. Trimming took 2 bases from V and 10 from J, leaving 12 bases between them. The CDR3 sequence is CASSLPTTGSPLHF. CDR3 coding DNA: TGTGCCAGCAGTTTACCCACTACCGGCTCACCCCTCCACTTT.

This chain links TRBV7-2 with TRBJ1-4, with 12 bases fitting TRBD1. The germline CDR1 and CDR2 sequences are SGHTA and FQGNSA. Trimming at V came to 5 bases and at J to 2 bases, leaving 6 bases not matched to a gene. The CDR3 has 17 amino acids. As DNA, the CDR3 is TGTGCCAGCAGCCCCGGGACAGGGGGCTTCACTAATGAAAAACTGTTTTTT. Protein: CASSPGTGGFTNEKLFF.

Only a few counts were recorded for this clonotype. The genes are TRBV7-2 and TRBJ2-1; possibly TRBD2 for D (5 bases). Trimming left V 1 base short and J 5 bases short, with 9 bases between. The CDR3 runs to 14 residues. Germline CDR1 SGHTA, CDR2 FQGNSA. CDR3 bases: TGTGCCAGCAGCTTAGGACTACAAAACAATGAGCAGTTCTTC. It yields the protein CASSLGLQNNEQFF.

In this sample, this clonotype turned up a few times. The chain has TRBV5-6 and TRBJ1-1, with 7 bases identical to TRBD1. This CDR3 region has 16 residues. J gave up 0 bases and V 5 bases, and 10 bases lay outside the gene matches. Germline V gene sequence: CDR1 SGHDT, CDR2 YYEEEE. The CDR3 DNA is TGTGCCAGCAGTACCACGACAGGGACTATGAACACTGAAGCTTTCTTT. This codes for CASSTTTGTMNTEAFF.

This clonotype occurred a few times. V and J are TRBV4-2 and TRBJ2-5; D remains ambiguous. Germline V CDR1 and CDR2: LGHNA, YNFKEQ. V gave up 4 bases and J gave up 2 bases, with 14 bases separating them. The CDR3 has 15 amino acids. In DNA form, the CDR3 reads TGTGCCAGCAGCCCGACCCGGTGGGGTCAAGAGACCCAGTACTTC. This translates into CASSPTRWGQETQYF.

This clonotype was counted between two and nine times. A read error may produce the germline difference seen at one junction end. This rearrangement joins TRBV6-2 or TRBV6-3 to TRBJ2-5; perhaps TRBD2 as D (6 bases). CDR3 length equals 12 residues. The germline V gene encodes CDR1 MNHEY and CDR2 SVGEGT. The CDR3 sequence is CASSYEGLRFSF. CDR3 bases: TGTGCCAGCAGTTACGAGGGACTCCGATTCTCCTTC.

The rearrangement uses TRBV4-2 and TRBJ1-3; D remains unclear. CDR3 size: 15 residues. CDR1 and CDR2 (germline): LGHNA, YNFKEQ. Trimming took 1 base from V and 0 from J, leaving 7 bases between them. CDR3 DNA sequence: TGTGCCAGCAGCCAAGTACTTGACTCTGGAAACACCATATATTTT. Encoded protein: CASSQVLDSGNTIYF.

The CDR3 nucleotides read TGCAGCGCTAGTCTACAGGGGGGCAACACTGAAGCTTTCTTT. Translating gives CSASLQGGNTEAFF. The rearrangement uses TRBV29-1 and TRBJ1-1; the match to TRBD1 covers 8 bases. J gave up 2 bases and V 7 bases, and 9 bases lay outside the gene matches. From germline, CDR1 is SQVTM and CDR2 ANQGSEA. This CDR3 has 14 residues.

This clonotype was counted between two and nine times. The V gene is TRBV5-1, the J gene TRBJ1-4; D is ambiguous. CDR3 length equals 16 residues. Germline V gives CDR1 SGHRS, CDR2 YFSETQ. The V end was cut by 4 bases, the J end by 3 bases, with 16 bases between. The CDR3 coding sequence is TGCGCCAGCAGCCCGACACGAGGCGGATCTAATGAAAAACTGTTTTTT. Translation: CASSPTRGGSNEKLFF. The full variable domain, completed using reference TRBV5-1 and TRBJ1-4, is KAGVTQTPRYLIKTRGQQVTLSCSPISGHRSVSWYQQTPGQGLQFLFEYFSETQRNKGNFPGRFSGRQFSNSRSEMNVSTLELGDSALYLCASSPTRGGSNEKLFFGSGTQLSVL.

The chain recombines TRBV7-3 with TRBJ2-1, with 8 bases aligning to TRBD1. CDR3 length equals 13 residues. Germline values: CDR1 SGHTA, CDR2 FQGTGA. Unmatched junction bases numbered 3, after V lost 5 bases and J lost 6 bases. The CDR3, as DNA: TGTGCCAGCAGCCAGACAGGGGCCAATGAGCAGTTCTTC. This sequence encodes CASSQTGANEQFF.

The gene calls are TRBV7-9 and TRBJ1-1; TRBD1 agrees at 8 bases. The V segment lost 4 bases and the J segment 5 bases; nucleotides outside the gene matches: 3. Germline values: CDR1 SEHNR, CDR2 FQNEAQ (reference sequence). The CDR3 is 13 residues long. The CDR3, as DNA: TGTGCCAGCAGCTCCGGGACAGGAACTGAAGCTTTCTTT. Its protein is CASSSGTGTEAFF.

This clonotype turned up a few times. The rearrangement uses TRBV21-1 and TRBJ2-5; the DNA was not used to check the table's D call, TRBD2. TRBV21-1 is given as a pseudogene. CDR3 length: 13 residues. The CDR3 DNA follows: TGTGCCAGCAGCCCCCCGCGGGAGTTTATCCAGTACTTC. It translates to CASSPPREFIQYF.

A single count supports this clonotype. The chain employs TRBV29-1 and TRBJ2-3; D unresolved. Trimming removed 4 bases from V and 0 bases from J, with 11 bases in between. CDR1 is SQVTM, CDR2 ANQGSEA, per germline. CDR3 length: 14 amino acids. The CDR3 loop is CSVGRQASTDTQYF. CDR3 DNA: TGCAGCGTTGGCAGGCAGGCTAGCACAGATACGCAGTATTTT.

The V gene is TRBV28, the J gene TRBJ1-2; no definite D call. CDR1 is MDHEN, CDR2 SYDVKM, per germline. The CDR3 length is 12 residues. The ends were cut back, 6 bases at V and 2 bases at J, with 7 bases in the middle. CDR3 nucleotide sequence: TGTGCCAGCAGCCAAATGAACTATGGCTACACCTTC. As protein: CASSQMNYGYTF.